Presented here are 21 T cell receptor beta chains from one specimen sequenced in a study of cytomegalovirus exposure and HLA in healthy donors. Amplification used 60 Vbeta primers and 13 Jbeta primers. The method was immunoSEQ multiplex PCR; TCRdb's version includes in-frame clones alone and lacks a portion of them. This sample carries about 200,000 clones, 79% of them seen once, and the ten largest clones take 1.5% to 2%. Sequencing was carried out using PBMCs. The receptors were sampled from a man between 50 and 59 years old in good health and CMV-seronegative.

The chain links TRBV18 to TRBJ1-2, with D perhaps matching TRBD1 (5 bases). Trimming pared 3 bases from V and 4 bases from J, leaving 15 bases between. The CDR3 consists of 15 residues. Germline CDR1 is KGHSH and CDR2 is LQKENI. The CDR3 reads CASSPPGPGGYGYTF. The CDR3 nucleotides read TGTGCCAGCTCACCCCCAGGGCCCGGGGGCTATGGCTACACCTTC.

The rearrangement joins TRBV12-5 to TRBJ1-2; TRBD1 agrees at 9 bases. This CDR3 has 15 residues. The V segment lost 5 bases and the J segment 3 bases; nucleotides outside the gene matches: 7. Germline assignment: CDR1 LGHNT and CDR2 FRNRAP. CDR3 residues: CASGPTGGSDYGYTF. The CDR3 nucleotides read TGTGCTAGTGGTCCAACAGGGGGCTCGGACTATGGCTACACCTTC.

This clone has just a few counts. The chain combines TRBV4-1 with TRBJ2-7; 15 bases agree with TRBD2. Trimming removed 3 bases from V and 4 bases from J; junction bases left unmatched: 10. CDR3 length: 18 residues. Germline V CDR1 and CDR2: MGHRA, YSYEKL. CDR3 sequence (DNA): TGCGCCAGCAGCCAGGGACTAGCGGGGGGAACCTTATCTTACGAGCAGTACTTC. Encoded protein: CASSQGLAGGTLSYEQYF.

The CDR3 nucleotides are TGTGCCAGCAGTGGTGGGACAGGTTTTTTTAGCAATCAGCCCCAGCATTTT. It encodes CASSGGTGFFSNQPQHF. The chain combines TRBV6-1 with TRBJ1-5, with 8 bases lining up with TRBD1. The V gene's germline CDR1 is MNHNS and CDR2 SASEGT. The trim removed 4 bases at V and 0 bases at J, leaving 8 bases unmatched. The CDR3 is 17 amino acids.

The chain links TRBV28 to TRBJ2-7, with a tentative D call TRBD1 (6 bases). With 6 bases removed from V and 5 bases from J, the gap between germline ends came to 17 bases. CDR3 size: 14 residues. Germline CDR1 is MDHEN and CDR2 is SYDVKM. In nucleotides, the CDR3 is TGTGCCAGCAGCCAACCCGACAGGAGGCACGAGCAGTACTTC. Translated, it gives CASSQPDRRHEQYF.

CDR3 region: CASSQSCRDYEQYF. The CDR3 DNA sequence: TGCGCCAGCAGTCAATCCTGCAGGGACTACGAGCAGTACTTC. The V call is TRBV23-1, the J call TRBJ2-7; D is perhaps TRBD1 (5 bases). TRBV23-1 is classed as an ORF, of uncertain function. CDR3 length equals 14 residues. V dropped 0 bases and J dropped 3 bases, with 9 bases sitting between them.

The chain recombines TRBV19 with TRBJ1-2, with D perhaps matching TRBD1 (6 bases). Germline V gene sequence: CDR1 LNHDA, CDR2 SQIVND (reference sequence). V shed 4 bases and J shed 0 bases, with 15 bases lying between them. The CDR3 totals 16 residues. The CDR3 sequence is CASSTVGHPANYGYTF. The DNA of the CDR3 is TGTGCCAGTAGTACGGTGGGACATCCCGCTAACTATGGCTACACCTTC.

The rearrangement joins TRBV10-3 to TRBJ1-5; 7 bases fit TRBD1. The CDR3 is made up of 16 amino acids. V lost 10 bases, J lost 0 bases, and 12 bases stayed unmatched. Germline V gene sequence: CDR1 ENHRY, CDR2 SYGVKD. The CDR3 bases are TGTGCCACCTCCTTGGGACAGCGGTATAGCAATCAGCCCCAGCATTTT. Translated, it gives CATSLGQRYSNQPQHF.

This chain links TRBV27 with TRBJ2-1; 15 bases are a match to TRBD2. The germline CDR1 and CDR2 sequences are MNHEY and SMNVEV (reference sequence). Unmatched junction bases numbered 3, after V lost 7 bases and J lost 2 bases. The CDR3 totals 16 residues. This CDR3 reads CASTGLAGGTYNEQFF. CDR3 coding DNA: TGTGCCAGCACCGGACTAGCGGGAGGGACCTACAATGAGCAGTTCTTC.

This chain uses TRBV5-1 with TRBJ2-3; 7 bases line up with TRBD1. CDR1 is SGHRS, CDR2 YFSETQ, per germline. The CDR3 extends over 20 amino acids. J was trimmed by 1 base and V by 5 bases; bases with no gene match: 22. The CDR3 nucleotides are TGCGCCAGCAGGGACAGGCCTCTTTGGAGCCCCAAAACTGGCACAGATACGCAGTATTTT. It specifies CASRDRPLWSPKTGTDTQYF.

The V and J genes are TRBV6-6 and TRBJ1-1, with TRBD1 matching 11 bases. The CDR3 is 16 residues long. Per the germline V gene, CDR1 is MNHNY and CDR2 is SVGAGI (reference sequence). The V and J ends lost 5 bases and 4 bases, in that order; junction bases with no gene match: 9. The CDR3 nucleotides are TGTGCCAGCAGTCAGACCGGGACAGGGGGAAGCACTGAAGCTTTCTTT. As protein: CASSQTGTGGSTEAFF.

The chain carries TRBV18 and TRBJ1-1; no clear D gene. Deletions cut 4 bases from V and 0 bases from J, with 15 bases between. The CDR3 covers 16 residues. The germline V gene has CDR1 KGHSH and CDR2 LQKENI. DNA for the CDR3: TGTGCCAGCTCACGGGAGGCTCCCCGCGTGAACACTGAAGCTTTCTTT. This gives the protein CASSREAPRVNTEAFF.

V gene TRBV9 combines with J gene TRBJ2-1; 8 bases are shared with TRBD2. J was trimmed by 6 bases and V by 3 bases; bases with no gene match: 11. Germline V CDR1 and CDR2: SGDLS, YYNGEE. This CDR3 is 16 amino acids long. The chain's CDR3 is CASSGGGLLAGNEQFF. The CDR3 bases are TGTGCCAGCAGCGGTGGAGGGCTCCTAGCGGGCAATGAGCAGTTCTTC.

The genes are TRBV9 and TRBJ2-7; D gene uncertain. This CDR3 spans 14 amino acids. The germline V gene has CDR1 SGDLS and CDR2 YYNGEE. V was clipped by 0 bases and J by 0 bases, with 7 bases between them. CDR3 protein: CASSVVESSYEQYF. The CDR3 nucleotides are TGTGCCAGCAGCGTAGTGGAGAGCTCCTACGAGCAGTACTTC.

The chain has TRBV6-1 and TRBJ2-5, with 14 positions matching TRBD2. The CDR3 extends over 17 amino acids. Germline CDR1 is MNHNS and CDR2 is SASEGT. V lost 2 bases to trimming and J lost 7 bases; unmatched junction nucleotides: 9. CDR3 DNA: TGTGCCAGCAGTGAAAGGGAGCCCGGGACTAGCGGGAGGACCCAGTACTTC. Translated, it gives CASSEREPGTSGRTQYF.

The CDR3 bases are TGTGCCAGCAGTGAAAGGCGAGGGACAGGGACCAATGAGCAGTTCTTC. Encoded protein: CASSERRGTGTNEQFF. J is TRBJ2-1 and V is TRBV6-1; TRBD1 matches at 9 bases. This CDR3 spans 16 amino acids. With 2 bases clipped from V and 6 bases from J, the junction kept 8 bases outside the gene matches. CDR1 and CDR2 (germline): MNHNS, SASEGT.

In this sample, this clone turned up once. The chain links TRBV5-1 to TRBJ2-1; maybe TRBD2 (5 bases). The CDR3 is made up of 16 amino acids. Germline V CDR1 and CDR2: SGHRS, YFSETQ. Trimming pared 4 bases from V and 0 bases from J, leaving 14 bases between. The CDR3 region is CASSLAVGSSYNEQFF. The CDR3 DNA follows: TGCGCCAGCAGCCTGGCAGTAGGGAGCTCCTACAATGAGCAGTTCTTC.

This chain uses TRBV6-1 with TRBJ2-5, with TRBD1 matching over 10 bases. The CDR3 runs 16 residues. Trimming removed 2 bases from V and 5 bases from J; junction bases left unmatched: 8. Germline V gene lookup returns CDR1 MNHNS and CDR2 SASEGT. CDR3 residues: CASSEMTGGSWETQYF. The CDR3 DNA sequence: TGTGCCAGCAGTGAAATGACAGGGGGCAGTTGGGAGACCCAGTACTTC.

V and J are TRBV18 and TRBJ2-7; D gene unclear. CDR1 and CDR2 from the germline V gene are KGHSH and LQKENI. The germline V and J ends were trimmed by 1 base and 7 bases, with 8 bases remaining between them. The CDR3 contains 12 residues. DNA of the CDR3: TGTGCCAGCTCACCACAGGCGGAAGAGCAGTACTTC. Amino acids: CASSPQAEEQYF.

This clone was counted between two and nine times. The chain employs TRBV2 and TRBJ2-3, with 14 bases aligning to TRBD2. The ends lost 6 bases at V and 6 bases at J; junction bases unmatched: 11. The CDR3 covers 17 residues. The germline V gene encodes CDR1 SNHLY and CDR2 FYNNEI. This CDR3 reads CASSRRGLAGALDTQYF. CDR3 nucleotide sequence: TGTGCCAGCAGCAGAAGGGGACTAGCGGGAGCGCTGGATACGCAGTATTTT.

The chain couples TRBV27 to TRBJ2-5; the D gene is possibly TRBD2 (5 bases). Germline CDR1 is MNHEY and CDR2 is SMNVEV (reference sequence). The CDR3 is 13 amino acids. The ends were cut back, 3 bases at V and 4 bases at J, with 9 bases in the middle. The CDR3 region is CASSFGGGETQYF. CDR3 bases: TGTGCCAGCAGTTTTGGAGGAGGAGAGACCCAGTACTTC.